This is a list of T cell receptor beta chains from one sample in a study of blood T cell repertoires in COVID-19. Some clones are missing from TCRdb's copy, which holds only in-frame ones; the method was immunoSEQ multiplex PCR. The repertoire consists of about 50,000 clones, with around 83% occurring once and the leading ten covering 5.2%. The sequencing sample was made of peripheral blood. Receptor source: a human donor in a cohort sampled during active COVID-19. CDR3s include the opening cysteine and the closing phenylalanine or tryptophan. D genes are given only for firm matches. Rows give clone size only sometimes, using once, few, many, or a class for an expanded clone.

TRBV12-3/TRBV12-4	NA	TRBJ1-2	NA	12	CASSFDRHGYTF	TGTGCCAGCAGTTTCGACAGACATGGCTACACCTTC
TRBV24-1	TRBD1	TRBJ1-5	NA	17	CATSDSMTGHGNQPQHF	TGTGCCACCAGTGACTCTATGACAGGGCATGGCAATCAGCCCCAGCATTTT
TRBV30	NA	TRBJ1-4	NA	14	CAWDSGALNEKLFF	TGTGCCTGGGACTCAGGGGCGCTTAATGAAAAACTGTTTTTT
TRBV5-1	TRBD2	TRBJ2-1	NA	16	CASSFQVAGGYNEQFF	TGCGCCAGCAGCTTCCAGGTGGCGGGGGGTTACAATGAGCAGTTCTTC
TRBV9	NA	TRBJ2-3	NA	18	CASSASKMGGPSTDTQYF	TGTGCCAGCAGCGCCTCAAAAATGGGGGGACCTAGCACAGATACGCAGTATTTT
TRBV3-1/TRBV3-2	NA	TRBJ1-1	NA	14	CASSQGTVNTEAFF	TGTGCCAGCAGCCAAGGGACAGTGAACACTGAAGCTTTCTTT
TRBV11-2	TRBD1	TRBJ1-2	NA	13	CASSPRDRHGYTF	TGTGCCAGCAGCCCCCGGGACAGGCATGGCTACACCTTC
TRBV5-6	NA	TRBJ1-2	NA	13	CASSLDSNYGYTF	TGTGCCAGCAGCCTAGATTCTAACTATGGCTACACCTTC
TRBV6-4	TRBD2	TRBJ2-1	NA	15	CASSETSGGRNEQFF	TGTGCCAGCAGTGAAACTAGCGGGGGGCGCAATGAGCAGTTCTTC
TRBV30	NA	TRBJ1-6	NA	13	CASDTSYNSPLHF	TGTGCCTCGGACACCTCATATAATTCACCCCTCCACTTT
TRBV6-6	NA	TRBJ1-1	NA	12	CASSQGITEAFF	TGTGCCAGCAGCCAGGGGATCACTGAAGCTTTCTTT
TRBV15	NA	TRBJ2-1	NA	14	CATSRRPTANEQFF	TGTGCCACCAGCAGGAGACCGACAGCCAATGAGCAGTTCTTC
TRBV19	TRBD1	TRBJ1-1	once	14	CATRQGVGDTEAFF	TGTGCCACCAGACAGGGGGTGGGGGACACTGAAGCTTTCTTT
TRBV10-3	TRBD1	TRBJ1-2	NA	13	CAILTGERYGYTF	TGTGCCATTCTGACAGGGGAGCGCTATGGCTACACCTTC
TRBV5-6	NA	TRBJ1-1	once	11	CASSLYSEAFF	TGTGCCAGCAGCTTGTACAGTGAAGCTTTCTTT
TRBV6-5	NA	TRBJ1-6	NA	13	CASSRQGYSPLHF	TGTGCCAGCAGCCGCCAGGGGTATTCACCCCTCCACTTT
TRBV7-3	TRBD2	TRBJ2-1	NA	19	CASSLTLIGGVSSYNEQFF	TGTGCCAGCAGCTTAACTCTAATCGGGGGGGTTAGCTCCTACAATGAGCAGTTCTTC
TRBV7-9	NA	TRBJ2-1	NA	14	CATGTWKEDNEQFF	TGTGCCACTGGTACGTGGAAGGAGGACAATGAGCAGTTCTTC
TRBV19	TRBD2	TRBJ2-2	NA	15	CASRPTSGVSGELFF	TGTGCCAGTAGACCGACTAGCGGGGTTTCCGGGGAGCTGTTTTTT
TRBV5-1	TRBD1	TRBJ1-4	NA	16	CASSLAGRGGGEKLFF	TGCGCCAGCAGCTTGGCCGGGAGAGGGGGCGGCGAAAAACTGTTTTTT
TRBV18	TRBD2	TRBJ2-3	NA	14	CASSPTSVTDTQYF	TGTGCCAGCTCACCGACTAGCGTCACAGATACGCAGTATTTT
TRBV5-6	TRBD2	TRBJ2-1	NA	16	CASSGTLAGAYNEQFF	TGTGCCAGCAGCGGGACCCTAGCGGGGGCTTACAATGAGCAGTTCTTC
TRBV3-1/TRBV3-2	TRBD1	TRBJ1-5	NA	17	CASSQDSGTGGRQPQHF	TGTGCCAGCAGCCAAGATTCGGGGACAGGGGGACGGCAGCCCCAGCATTTT
TRBV5-3	TRBD1	TRBJ1-5	NA	17	CARSLPWTGIKYQPQHF	TGTGCCAGAAGCTTGCCATGGACAGGGATCAAGTATCAGCCCCAGCATTTT
TRBV5-6	NA	TRBJ2-1	NA	14	CASSSRVLGNEQFF	TGTGCCAGCAGCAGCAGGGTTTTAGGGAATGAGCAGTTCTTC
TRBV10-1	NA	TRBJ1-2	NA	17	CASSGRGTLTWPAGYTF	TGCGCCAGCAGTGGAAGGGGAACCTTGACGTGGCCGGCTGGCTACACCTTC
TRBV7-5	NA	TRBJ2-2	NA	14	CARSSKGQHGELFF	TGTGCCAGAAGCTCCAAGGGACAGCACGGGGAGCTGTTTTTT
TRBV5-1	NA	TRBJ2-1	NA	13	CAGRHNSGDEQFF	TGCGCCGGCAGACATAACAGTGGCGATGAGCAGTTCTTC
TRBV18	TRBD1	TRBJ1-2	NA	16	CASSPLSQGNYYGYTF	TGTGCCAGCTCACCACTGTCACAGGGGAACTACTATGGCTACACCTTC
TRBV2	NA	TRBJ1-4	NA	14	CASTRQGANEKLFF	TGTGCCAGCACGCGCCAGGGTGCTAATGAAAAACTGTTTTTT
TRBV5-5	NA	TRBJ1-1	few	13	CASSPHYGTEAFF	TGTGCCAGCAGTCCGCACTATGGCACTGAAGCTTTCTTT
TRBV10-3	TRBD1	TRBJ2-7	NA	16	CATLNQAGTGDHEQYF	TGTGCCACCCTGAACCAAGCCGGGACAGGGGACCACGAGCAGTACTTC